The 12 T cell receptor beta chains below were found in one sample sequenced in a study of early T cells in non-severe SARS-CoV-2 infection listed by TCRdb under 2021. The library was prepared using 5' RACE. Sequencing relied on a NextSeq 500. TCRdb took the public reads, trimmed them with fastp at Q25, ran MiXCR for clone calling and kept in-frame beta chains. Every entry covers one CDR3 protein and lists the most common genes and DNA from its rows. The sample contains more than 65,000 distinct CDR3 sequences, 12% to 15% of them found a single time. The ten largest clonotypes hold 1.4% of the sample. The sample consisted of whole blood. These receptors were obtained from an adult who was a healthcare worker with PCR-confirmed SARS-CoV-2 infection or an uninfected control (not recorded which).

Only a few counts were recorded for this clonotype. The gene calls are TRBV11-2 and TRBJ2-5; TRBD2 is a possible D gene (6 bases). This CDR3 region has 17 residues. The germline V gene encodes CDR1 SGHAT and CDR2 FQNNGV. V was clipped by 5 bases and J by 0 bases, with 19 bases between them. CDR3 DNA sequence: TGTGCCAGCAGCCTCACTCCGGACTACACGCACCAAGAGACCCAGTACTTC. It is translated as CASSLTPDYTHQETQYF.

This chain connects TRBV10-3 to TRBJ1-1; D gene ambiguous. The CDR3 length is 15 residues. Trimming took off 4 bases at V and 4 bases at J, with 16 bases between the two ends. Germline CDR1 is ENHRY and CDR2 is SYGVKD. The CDR3 sequence is CAISVSASRPTEAFF. In nucleotides, the CDR3 is TGTGCCATCAGTGTTTCGGCCTCGAGGCCCACTGAAGCTTTCTTT.

J is TRBJ2-6 and V is TRBV12-3 or TRBV12-4; D is unresolved. The CDR3 runs to 14 residues. V gave up 6 bases and J gave up 2 bases, with 8 bases separating them. CDR3 in amino acids: CASSPGAGANVLTF. The CDR3 nucleotides are TGTGCCAGCAGCCCCGGCGCTGGGGCCAACGTCCTGACTTTC.

The genes are TRBV10-2 and TRBJ1-5, with 7 bases matching TRBD1. The germline gives CDR1 WSHSY, CDR2 SAAADI. The CDR3 is made up of 13 amino acids. The V and J ends lost 10 bases and 2 bases, in that order; junction bases with no gene match: 5. In DNA form, the CDR3 reads TGCGCCACCTTGGGGACAGGCAATCAGCCCCAGCATTTT. This sequence encodes CATLGTGNQPQHF.

This clonotype has at least ten counts. The chain recombines TRBV3-1 with TRBJ2-1; TRBD2 agrees at 7 bases. CDR3 length equals 15 residues. The junction had 10 bases not matched to a gene; V was cut back by 4 bases and J by 7 bases. Germline V lookup: CDR1 LGHDT, CDR2 YNNKEL (reference sequence). This CDR3 is CASSPASGWGNEQFF. The CDR3 DNA reads TGTGCCAGCAGCCCAGCTAGCGGTTGGGGAAATGAGCAGTTCTTC.

Many counts were recorded for this clonotype. The rearrangement joins TRBV6-4 to TRBJ2-3; D gene uncertain. Trimming shortened V by 4 bases and J by 0 bases, and 11 bases separated the two germline ends. The germline V gene has CDR1 MRHNA and CDR2 SNTAGT. CDR3 size: 15 residues. CDR3 DNA sequence: TGTGCCAGCAGTGGTGAGGACGGTAGCACAGATACGCAGTATTTT. This encodes CASSGEDGSTDTQYF.

At least ten counts were recorded for this clonotype. The rearrangement links TRBV2 to TRBJ1-5; D is unresolved. There are 14 residues in the CDR3. Germline CDR1 is SNHLY and CDR2 is FYNNEI. Trimming stripped 6 bases from V and 2 bases from J, with 11 bases between. The CDR3 DNA reads TGTGCCAGCAGAGGCTTGTCGGGCAATCAGCCCCAGCATTTT. It codes for CASRGLSGNQPQHF.

This clonotype was observed many times. CDR3 coding DNA: TGTGCCAGCTCACCACAACGGTACGAGCAGTACTTC. Its translation: CASSPQRYEQYF. This sequence joins TRBV18 and TRBJ2-7; D is uncertain. This CDR3 contains 12 residues. In germline, CDR1 is KGHSH, CDR2 LQKENI. Trimming removed 1 base from V and 4 bases from J, with 5 bases in between.

This clonotype was counted a few times. The V gene is TRBV14, the J gene TRBJ2-5; D uncertain. Trimming left V 2 bases short and J 5 bases short, with 15 bases between. The germline gives CDR1 SGHDN, CDR2 FVKESK. The CDR3 is 15 amino acids. The CDR3 nucleotides read TGTGCCAGCAGCCAAACCAAAGGGTCCGGGGAGACCCAGTACTTC. This gives the protein CASSQTKGSGETQYF.

The rearrangement joins TRBV11-2 to TRBJ2-6; perhaps TRBD1 as D (5 bases). V shed 6 bases and J shed 0 bases, with 15 bases lying between them. The V gene's germline CDR1 is SGHAT and CDR2 FQNNGV. The CDR3 contains 17 residues. The CDR3 coding sequence is TGTGCCAGCAGAACCGGACACCGAGGCTCTGGGGCCAACGTCCTGACTTTC. It encodes CASRTGHRGSGANVLTF.

This clonotype was found many times. This rearrangement joins TRBV30 to TRBJ2-2; 7 bases fit TRBD2. Germline assignment: CDR1 GTSNPN and CDR2 SVGIG (reference sequence). V was clipped by 2 bases and J by 1 base; unmatched bases: 4. The CDR3 runs 15 residues. CDR3 DNA sequence: TGTGCCTGGAGTTGGGCGGGGGTGAACACCGGGGAGCTGTTTTTT. It specifies CAWSWAGVNTGELFF.

This clonotype was observed a few times. The chain employs TRBV14 and TRBJ1-4, with unresolved D. The V and J ends lost 0 bases and 0 bases respectively, with 5 bases between them. CDR1 and CDR2 from the germline V gene are SGHDN and FVKESK. There are 15 residues in the CDR3. CDR3 protein: CASSQDGATNEKLFF. The CDR3 coding sequence is TGTGCCAGCAGCCAAGACGGGGCAACTAATGAAAAACTGTTTTTT. Filled out from reference TRBV14 and TRBJ1-4, the complete variable domain reads EAGVTQFPSHSVIEKGQTVTLRCDPISGHDNLYWYRRVMGKEIKFLLHFVKESKQDESGMPNNRFLAERTGGTYSTLKVQPAELEDSGVYFCASSQDGATNEKLFFGSGTQLSVL.